This T cell receptor beta chain was sequenced during a study of cytomegalovirus exposure and HLA in healthy donors. For the study at large: It was reported in a later analysis that the same platform had been used for the 120 validation repertoires as for the approximately 700 first-cohort repertoires. General study findings and limits: The classifier, whose performance was assessed in both the original and validation cohorts, reportedly diagnosed cytomegalovirus status with high specificity and sensitivity. In vitro confirmation showed three CMV-associated chains to be CMV antigen specific. The listing of roughly 160 TCR beta chains classed them as cytomegalovirus-associated.

From germline, CDR1 is SEHNR and CDR2 FQNEAQ (reference sequence). Unmatched junction bases numbered 5, after V lost 1 base and J lost 5 bases. The CDR3 has 14 amino acids. Repertoires were generated with immunoSEQ multiplex PCR, while TCRdb's copy carries only in-frame clones and drops some. The table has 150,000 to 180,000 clones, 75% to 90% seen once; the top ten hold 20% to 25%. This clone was picked up a small number of times. Its specificity is unknown. This chain links TRBV7-9 with TRBJ2-7; 7 bases map to TRBD2. Sequenced material: PBMCs. The origin of this receptor is a man younger than 35 in good health and CMV-seropositive. Here the CDR3 reads CASSLGGSSDEQYF. DNA for the CDR3: TGTGCCAGCAGCTTAGGCGGGAGTAGCGACGAGCAGTACTTC.